These 17 T cell receptor beta chains share one sample of origin, sequenced in a study of blood T cell repertoires in COVID-19. The repertoire was sequenced with immunoSEQ multiplex PCR; TCRdb's copy has only in-frame clones and lacks some. The repertoire has around 220,000 clones, 87% of them found once; the top ten carry nearly 6.5%. Sequencing was carried out using PBMCs or T cells enriched from blood (not recorded which). These TCRs come from a woman aged 30 to 39 with acute COVID-19.

This clone has just a few counts. The chain couples TRBV28 to TRBJ2-3, with 9 bases matching TRBD2. With V trimmed by 3 bases and J by 4 bases, 2 bases remained unmatched. CDR1 MDHEN and CDR2 SYDVKM come from the germline V gene. CDR3 size: 14 residues. CDR3 in DNA: TGTGCCAGCAGTTTGGGCGGGGGGGCAGATACGCAGTATTTT. This codes for CASSLGGGADTQYF.

The V call is TRBV6-5, the J call TRBJ2-7; a weak D match, TRBD2 (5 bases). The CDR3 is 13 residues long. V shed 6 bases and J shed 3 bases, with 12 bases lying between them. Germline lookup yields CDR1 MNHEY and CDR2 SVGAGI. The CDR3 bases are TGTGCCAGCAGCCCCACTAGAAACTACGAGCAGTACTTC. This translates into CASSPTRNYEQYF.

The chain couples TRBV27 to TRBJ1-2; D is undetermined. CDR1 and CDR2 from the germline V gene are MNHEY and SMNVEV (reference sequence). The V end lost 5 bases, the J end lost 4 bases, and 14 bases lay between the germline ends. This CDR3 comprises 14 residues. The DNA for the CDR3 is TGTGCCAGCAGTGATCGTCCAGACTTCTATGGCTACACCTTC. Translated: CASSDRPDFYGYTF.

This rearrangement joins TRBV3-1 (or the pseudogene TRBV3-2) to TRBJ2-1, with TRBD2 matching 7 bases. The germline V gene has CDR1 LGHDT and CDR2 YNNKEL (reference sequence). The CDR3 totals 13 residues. Losses at the gene ends were 3 bases for V and 4 bases for J; bases not matched to a gene: 0. CDR3 DNA: TGTGCCAGCAGCCAGGGGGGGTACAATGAGCAGTTCTTC. Translation: CASSQGGYNEQFF.

This chain connects TRBV3-1 (or the pseudogene TRBV3-2) to TRBJ2-1; 10 bases are shared with TRBD2. There are 16 residues in the CDR3. The J segment lost 5 bases and the V segment lost 1 base, leaving 5 bases of the junction unmatched. CDR1 LGHDT and CDR2 YNNKEL come from the germline V gene (reference sequence). CDR3 DNA: TGTGCCAGCAGCCAAGTGGGACTAGCGATTCACAATGAGCAGTTCTTC. Translated, it gives CASSQVGLAIHNEQFF.

This sequence joins TRBV28 and TRBJ2-7; tentatively, D is TRBD1 (6 bases). This CDR3 contains 14 residues. Germline CDR1 and CDR2: MDHEN and SYDVKM. V gave up 4 bases and J gave up 3 bases, with 13 bases separating them. The CDR3 nucleotides are TGTGCCAGCAGTTCCACTGGACAGAACTACGAGCAGTACTTC. Amino acids: CASSSTGQNYEQYF.

V and J are TRBV27 and TRBJ2-1; perhaps TRBD2 as D (5 bases). Germline-derived CDR1 and CDR2 are MNHEY and SMNVEV (reference sequence). Trimming cost V 0 bases and J 6 bases, with 15 bases left between them. This CDR3 contains 16 residues. Written as DNA, the CDR3 is TGTGCCAGCAGTTTATCCCCCCGGCGGGTTCGCAATGAGCAGTTCTTC. It yields the protein CASSLSPRRVRNEQFF.

The V call is TRBV19, the J call TRBJ1-5, with 7 bases identical to TRBD1. V lost 7 bases and J lost 6; bases outside the gene matches: 15. CDR1 and CDR2 (germline): LNHDA, SQIVND (reference sequence). This CDR3 is built from 16 residues. CDR3 sequence: CASTILNVGGPQPQHF. The CDR3 coding sequence is TGTGCCAGTACCATACTCAATGTAGGGGGCCCTCAGCCCCAGCATTTT.

V usage is TRBV6-2 or TRBV6-3 and J usage is TRBJ2-7, with D unresolved. From germline, CDR1 is MNHEY and CDR2 SVGEGT. Trimming took 0 bases from V and 3 from J, leaving 9 bases between them. This CDR3 has 14 amino acids. CDR3 sequence reads: CASSYSISGYEQYF. DNA of the CDR3: TGTGCCAGCAGTTACTCGATCTCCGGCTACGAGCAGTACTTC.

The chain has TRBV10-1 and TRBJ1-5, with unresolved D. CDR3 size: 12 residues. Germline CDR1 WNHNN, CDR2 SYGVQD (reference sequence). V was pared by 7 bases and J by 5 bases, with 9 bases between. The CDR3: CASTPDHQPQHF. The DNA for the CDR3 is TGCGCCAGCACCCCAGATCATCAGCCCCAGCATTTT.

This chain links TRBV9 with TRBJ2-1; maybe TRBD2 (5 bases). CDR1 and CDR2 (germline): SGDLS, YYNGEE. The CDR3 has 16 residues. Trimming removed 4 bases at V and 6 bases at J, with 20 bases between. CDR3 DNA sequence: TGTGCCAGCAGCCCAATTCAAGAGGGCCCCTCCAATGAGCAGTTCTTC. Encoded protein: CASSPIQEGPSNEQFF.

The chain is built from TRBV3-1 (or the pseudogene TRBV3-2) and TRBJ2-1; D possibly corresponds to TRBD1 (6 bases). This CDR3 has 13 residues. CDR1 is LGHDT and CDR2 is YNNKEL in the germline V gene (reference sequence). Trimming took 3 bases from V and 9 from J, leaving 12 bases between them. The CDR3 DNA follows: TGTGCCAGCAGCCAGGCCCACAGGGCTGAGCAGTTCTTC. Its translation is CASSQAHRAEQFF.

This rearrangement joins TRBV11-1 to TRBJ1-6; D not resolved. V gave up 3 bases and J gave up 10 bases, with 13 bases separating them. This CDR3 has 14 residues. CDR1 is SGHAT, CDR2 FQDESV, per germline (reference sequence). This chain's CDR3 is CASSFGALGSPLHF. The CDR3 DNA is TGTGCCAGCAGCTTTGGAGCTCTCGGGTCACCCCTCCACTTT.

This clone has a single count. The chain combines TRBV10-2 with TRBJ2-7, with 7 nucleotides matching TRBD1. The CDR3 totals 12 residues. V was pared by 6 bases and J by 4 bases, with 3 bases of the junction left unmatched. CDR1 is WSHSY and CDR2 is SAAADI in the germline V gene. The CDR3 reads CASRGDSYEQYF. DNA for the CDR3: TGCGCCAGCAGAGGGGACAGTTACGAGCAGTACTTC.

This clone was detected once. V is TRBV19 and J is TRBJ2-1; D call uncertain. The V and J ends lost 3 bases and 5 bases respectively, with 8 bases between them. CDR1 and CDR2 (germline): LNHDA, SQIVND (reference sequence). The CDR3 spans 13 residues. The CDR3 region has the DNA TGTGCCAGTAGTATTTTTTCTGACAATGAGCAGTTCTTC. This translates into CASSIFSDNEQFF. The entire variable domain, with the rest obtained from reference TRBV19 and TRBJ2-1, is as follows: DGGITQSPKYLFRKEGQNVTLSCEQNLNHDAMYWYRQDPGQGLRLIYYSQIVNDFQKGDIAEGYSVSREKKESFPLTVTSAQKNPTAFYLCASSIFSDNEQFFGPGTRLTVL.

This chain links TRBV9 with TRBJ2-3; TRBD2 agrees at 7 bases. V shed 5 bases and J 6 bases; nucleotides not matched to a gene: 9. This CDR3 is 14 amino acids long. The V gene's germline CDR1 is SGDLS and CDR2 YYNGEE. As DNA, the CDR3 is TGTGCCAGCAGAGCTAGCGGTCCTTGGGATACGCAGTATTTT. This gives the protein CASRASGPWDTQYF.

This sequence joins TRBV9 and TRBJ2-1, with 8 bases that match TRBD1. The germline V gene has CDR1 SGDLS and CDR2 YYNGEE. With V trimmed by 0 bases and J by 8 bases, 1 base remained unmatched. This CDR3 contains 13 residues. The CDR3 coding sequence is TGTGCCAGCAGCGTAGGACAGGGGTATGAGCAGTTCTTC. It yields the protein CASSVGQGYEQFF. Complete variable domain (other parts from reference TRBV9 and TRBJ2-1): DSGVTQTPKHLITATGQRVTLRCSPRSGDLSVYWYQQSLDQGLQFLIQYYNGEERAKGNILERFSAQQFPDLHSELNLSSLELGDSALYFCASSVGQGYEQFFGPGTRLTVL.